Listed here are 10 T cell receptor beta chains from one sample, sequenced in a study of response to subunit inactivated influenza vaccine. TCRdb passed the RT-PCR reads through MiXCR, listing each CDR3 protein once. This table holds hundreds of thousands of distinct CDR3 sequences, approximately 18% found once. Material: PBMCs from blood, obtained roughly 5 days after vaccination. The receptors come from a man aged 50-60 years who received an inactivated influenza vaccine.

This clonotype was picked up many times. The rearrangement uses TRBV6-2 or TRBV6-3 and TRBJ1-1; D not resolved. CDR3 length: 15 residues. Between the trimmed V and J ends, which lost 10 bases and 4 bases, there was a span of 22 bases. Germline lookup yields CDR1 MNHEY and CDR2 SVGEGT. The CDR3 DNA follows: TGTGCCACCTACCCGATCGTCGCGACTTCCACTGAAGCTTTCTTT. The encoded protein is CATYPIVATSTEAFF.

The chain uses TRBV27 and TRBJ1-1; D gene uncertain. Trimming took 6 bases from V and 4 from J, leaving 9 bases between them. CDR3 length: 12 amino acids. Looked up from germline, CDR1 is MNHEY and CDR2 is SMNVEV (reference sequence). The CDR3 is CASRTPGTEAFF. CDR3 nucleotide sequence: TGTGCCAGCAGGACCCCGGGCACTGAAGCTTTCTTT.

This chain connects TRBV6-1 to TRBJ2-3, with D perhaps TRBD1 or TRBD2 (5 bases each). Between the trimmed V and J ends, which lost 8 bases and 4 bases, there was a span of 16 bases. Per the germline V gene, CDR1 is MNHNS and CDR2 is SASEGT. This CDR3 has 14 amino acids. CDR3 sequence reads: CASGLAYRSDTQYF. DNA for the CDR3: TGTGCCAGCGGACTCGCCTACAGGTCAGATACGCAGTATTTT.

This clonotype was observed a few times. The chain employs TRBV20-1 and TRBJ1-5, with TRBD1 identical over 9 bases. The junction had 6 bases not matched to a gene; V was cut back by 3 bases and J by 6 bases. CDR1 is DFQATT and CDR2 is SNEGSKA in the germline V gene (reference sequence). The CDR3 has 14 amino acids. The CDR3 DNA reads as TGCAGTGCTAGTCCGGGACAGGGTGCTCAGCCCCAGCATTTT. It specifies CSASPGQGAQPQHF.

The rearrangement links TRBV7-9 to TRBJ2-1; 7 nucleotides align to TRBD1. The V and J ends lost 5 bases and 15 bases, in that order; junction bases with no gene match: 10. Germline CDR1 is SEHNR and CDR2 is FQNEAQ (reference sequence). The length of the CDR3 is 12 residues. CDR3 coding DNA: TGTGCCAGCAGCCCACAGGGGTTTGCTTCGTTCTTC. Its translation is CASSPQGFASFF.

The rearrangement joins TRBV6-1 to TRBJ2-7, with 8 bases aligning to TRBD2. The CDR3 length is 14 residues. CDR1 and CDR2 from the germline V gene are MNHNS and SASEGT. Trimming at V came to 7 bases and at J to 3 bases, leaving 8 bases not matched to a gene. The CDR3 region is CASKRGGGGYEQYF. The DNA of the CDR3 is TGTGCCAGCAAACGGGGGGGGGGAGGCTACGAGCAGTACTTC.

The rearrangement uses TRBV18 and TRBJ1-3, with D perhaps matching TRBD1 (6 bases). The CDR3 consists of 17 residues. V lost 3 bases to trimming and J lost 0 bases, with 15 bases between them. Germline CDR1 KGHSH, CDR2 LQKENI. CDR3 coding DNA: TGTGCCAGCTCACCTTTCGGCAGGGGATTCTCTGGAAACACCATATATTTT. Translating gives CASSPFGRGFSGNTIYF.

In its sample, this clonotype was seen a few times. The rearrangement uses TRBV6-5 and TRBJ2-7; 9 bases fit TRBD1. J lost 5 bases, V lost 3 bases, and 5 bases had no gene match. The CDR3 covers 14 residues. Germline V gives CDR1 MNHEY, CDR2 SVGAGI. CDR3 nucleotides: TGTGCCAGCAGTTATGGGACAGGGTCGCACGAGCAGTACTTC. This gives the protein CASSYGTGSHEQYF.

To note about this clonotype: A read error may be the cause here, since a much bigger clone is one base away. This rearrangement joins TRBV5-1 to TRBJ1-2; D call uncertain. From germline, CDR1 is SGHRS and CDR2 YFSETQ. V was cut by 0 bases and J by 8 bases, with 8 bases left in between. CDR3 length: 12 residues. The CDR3 nucleotides read TGCGCCAGCAGCTTGGGAGTGTCCGGCTACACCTTC. Protein: CASSLGVSGYTF. The full variable domain, its missing parts supplied by reference TRBV5-1 and TRBJ1-2, is KAGVTQTPRYLIKTRGQQVTLSCSPISGHRSVSWYQQTPGQGLQFLFEYFSETQRNKGNFPGRFSGRQFSNSRSEMNVSTLELGDSALYLCASSLGVSGYTFGSGTRLTVV.

The chain has TRBV5-6 and TRBJ2-3; no firm D call. Germline V lookup: CDR1 SGHDT, CDR2 YYEEEE. Trimming took 0 bases from V and 2 from J, leaving 19 bases between them. The CDR3 sequence is 18 residues long. CDR3 DNA: TGTGCCAGCAGCTTGGTCTTTCAGGTCTGGGATCCCACAGATACGCAGTATTTT. Protein: CASSLVFQVWDPTDTQYF. The full variable domain, rest sourced from reference TRBV5-6 and TRBJ2-3, is DAGVTQSPTHLIKTRGQQVTLRCSPKSGHDTVSWYQQALGQGPQFIFQYYEEEERQRGNFPDRFSGHQFPNYSSELNVNALLLGDSALYLCASSLVFQVWDPTDTQYFGPGTRLTVL.